Following are 17 T cell receptor beta chains from one sample sequenced in a study of vaccination effects on CD4 cells after COVID-19. Sequencing used immunoSEQ multiplex PCR; TCRdb keeps in-frame clones, though not all of them. The data hold around 83,000 clones, with roughly 72% observed a single time. What these receptors recognize is not known. Sequencing followed a ViraFEST assay step that expanded antigen-specific CD4+ T cells with viral peptide pools. The culture ran for 10 days, and then CD4+ T cells were isolated. The sequencing used CD4+ T cells from PBMCs cultured with HCoV-229E spike peptides, collected before COVID-19 vaccination. Source of these receptors: a human donor who received a COVID-19 vaccine.

This rearrangement joins TRBV18 to TRBJ1-1; D gene uncertain. CDR3 length equals 13 residues. The V end lost 5 bases, the J end lost 7 bases, and 14 bases lay between the germline ends. The germline gives CDR1 KGHSH, CDR2 LQKENI. CDR3 loop: CASSASRLGEAFF. CDR3 nucleotides: TGTGCCAGCTCAGCGAGTCGTCTCGGTGAAGCTTTCTTT.

This clone has a single count. The V gene is TRBV24-1, the J gene TRBJ2-2; no reliable D call. The CDR3 contains 14 residues. Per the germline V gene, CDR1 is KGHDR and CDR2 is SFDVKD. V lost 2 bases and J lost 6, with 9 bases in between. CDR3 residues: CATSDSLKAGELFF. CDR3 nucleotide sequence: TGTGCCACCAGTGATTCCCTTAAGGCCGGGGAGCTGTTTTTT.

The V and J genes are TRBV5-1 and TRBJ2-2, with 8 bases matching TRBD1. CDR3 length equals 15 residues. The trim removed 4 bases at V and 4 bases at J, leaving 6 bases unmatched. CDR1 SGHRS and CDR2 YFSETQ come from the germline V gene. CDR3 nucleotides: TGCGCCAGCAGCGGGGGAGACAGGGGCACCGGGGAGCTGTTTTTT. Its translation is CASSGGDRGTGELFF. The full variable domain, its missing parts supplied by reference TRBV5-1 and TRBJ2-2, is KAGVTQTPRYLIKTRGQQVTLSCSPISGHRSVSWYQQTPGQGLQFLFEYFSETQRNKGNFPGRFSGRQFSNSRSEMNVSTLELGDSALYLCASSGGDRGTGELFFGEGSRLTVL.

The chain links TRBV10-1 to TRBJ1-2, with D uncertain. This CDR3 has 15 residues. V was shortened by 3 bases and J by 6 bases, with 17 bases between the two germline ends. The germline V gene has CDR1 WNHNN and CDR2 SYGVQD (reference sequence). For the CDR3, the DNA is TGCGCCAGCAGTGATTACGGCCTCCCAGCCAATGGCTACACCTTC. It codes for CASSDYGLPANGYTF.

In this sample, this clone turned up a few times. CDR3 in amino acids: CASQRLDRDNQPQHF. As DNA, the CDR3 is TGTGCCAGCCAACGGTTGGACAGGGACAATCAGCCCCAGCATTTT. The rearrangement joins TRBV7-9 to TRBJ1-5; TRBD1 matches 8 bases. The CDR3 contains 15 residues. Trimming took 8 bases from V and 3 from J; bases not matched to a gene: 9. The germline V gene encodes CDR1 SEHNR and CDR2 FQNEAQ (reference sequence).

The chain couples TRBV9 to TRBJ2-1; no definite D call. V lost 2 bases to trimming and J lost 2 bases, with 11 bases between them. The CDR3 totals 15 residues. CDR1 is SGDLS, CDR2 YYNGEE, per germline. The CDR3 spells CASSVRLAPYNEQFF. CDR3 sequence (DNA): TGTGCCAGCAGCGTGAGACTTGCTCCCTACAATGAGCAGTTCTTC. The entire variable domain, with the rest obtained from reference TRBV9 and TRBJ2-1, is as follows: DSGVTQTPKHLITATGQRVTLRCSPRSGDLSVYWYQQSLDQGLQFLIQYYNGEERAKGNILERFSAQQFPDLHSELNLSSLELGDSALYFCASSVRLAPYNEQFFGPGTRLTVL.

V is TRBV6-1 and J is TRBJ2-3, with 9 bases that match TRBD2. V dropped 4 bases and J dropped 2; count of bases not matched to a gene: 10. Germline loops: CDR1 MNHNS, CDR2 SASEGT. This CDR3 contains 17 residues. CDR3 protein: CASSAAMTSGDTDTQYF. The CDR3 nucleotides are TGTGCCAGCAGTGCTGCAATGACTAGCGGAGACACAGATACGCAGTATTTT.

CDR3 region: CAISPALNSNQPQHF. Here the CDR3 DNA reads TGTGCCATCAGCCCGGCTCTAAATAGCAATCAGCCCCAGCATTTT. This chain uses TRBV10-3 with TRBJ1-5; D is uncertain. The CDR3 has 15 amino acids. V was shortened by 6 bases and J by 0 bases, with 12 bases between the two germline ends. Germline V gene lookup returns CDR1 ENHRY and CDR2 SYGVKD.

The J gene is TRBJ2-1, the V gene TRBV3-1 (or the pseudogene TRBV3-2); 10 bases fit TRBD2. Per germline, CDR1 LGHDT and CDR2 YNNKEL (reference sequence). The CDR3 is made up of 15 amino acids. V shed 4 bases and J 8 bases; nucleotides not matched to a gene: 8. CDR3 in amino acids: CASSLSGGAIHEQFF. The CDR3 DNA follows: TGTGCCAGCAGCCTGAGCGGGGGGGCCATCCATGAGCAGTTCTTC.

The chain combines TRBV6-5 with TRBJ1-1; D remains ambiguous. The V end lost 5 bases, the J end lost 7 bases, and 14 bases lay between the germline ends. The CDR3 runs 13 residues. Germline CDR1 MNHEY, CDR2 SVGAGI. CDR3 bases: TGTGCCAGCAGTACCCCTCCGAGGTTTGAAGCTTTCTTT. Residues: CASSTPPRFEAFF.

The gene calls are TRBV7-3 and TRBJ2-1, with a tentative D call TRBD2 (5 bases). V was clipped by 2 bases and J by 8 bases, with 10 bases between them. Per germline, CDR1 SGHTA and CDR2 FQGTGA. The CDR3 runs 13 residues. CDR3 protein: CASSLGLADEQFF. CDR3 DNA sequence: TGTGCCAGCAGCTTAGGACTGGCGGATGAGCAGTTCTTC.

This clone was seen a few times. The V call is TRBV21-1, the J call TRBJ2-3. TRBV21-1 is tagged as a pseudogene. The length of the CDR3 is 16 residues. The CDR3 sequence: CASSKDGGPSTDTQYF. The CDR3, as DNA: TGTGCCAGCAGCAAAGATGGGGGACCGTCCACAGATACGCAGTATTTT.

J is TRBJ1-4 and V is TRBV28; D is possibly TRBD1 (5 bases). There are 14 residues in the CDR3. Trimming shortened V by 2 bases and J by 6 bases, and 10 bases separated the two germline ends. CDR1 MDHEN and CDR2 SYDVKM come from the germline V gene. The CDR3 region has the DNA TGTGCCAGCAGTTTAACGGCAGGGTATGAAAAACTGTTTTTT. It specifies CASSLTAGYEKLFF.

This chain links TRBV7-9 with TRBJ1-1; D unresolved. Looked up from germline, CDR1 is SEHNR and CDR2 is FQNEAQ (reference sequence). Trimming shortened V by 1 base and J by 4 bases, and 7 bases separated the two germline ends. CDR3 size: 13 residues. In nucleotides, the CDR3 is TGTGCCAGCAGCTTAGGCGGCTTCACTGAAGCTTTCTTT. Its translation: CASSLGGFTEAFF.

This sequence joins TRBV9 and TRBJ1-2, with D perhaps matching TRBD1 (5 bases). V lost 10 bases, J lost 12 bases, and 16 bases lay in between. The CDR3 extends over 10 amino acids. The germline V gene has CDR1 SGDLS and CDR2 YYNGEE. CDR3: CAERSGRDTF. The CDR3 nucleotides read TGTGCCGAGCGGTCGGGGCGGGACACCTTC.

The chain recombines TRBV7-9 with TRBJ1-1, with TRBD1 identical over 7 bases. The ends lost 3 bases at V and 3 bases at J; junction bases unmatched: 19. Germline-derived CDR1 and CDR2 are SEHNR and FQNEAQ (reference sequence). CDR3 length: 19 amino acids. CDR3 nucleotides: TGTGCCAGCAGCTTGTCGTCGGGATTGAGACAGGGTTTGGACACTGAAGCTTTCTTT. Translation: CASSLSSGLRQGLDTEAFF.

The chain carries TRBV7-9 and TRBJ2-1, with 10 bases lining up with TRBD1. CDR3 length: 15 residues. From germline, CDR1 is SEHNR and CDR2 FQNEAQ (reference sequence). V trimming: 1 base; J trimming: 7 bases; junction bases outside the gene matches: 4. CDR3 in amino acids: CASSLEGQGCNEQFF. Written as DNA, the CDR3 is TGTGCCAGCAGCTTAGAGGGACAGGGGTGTAATGAGCAGTTCTTC.